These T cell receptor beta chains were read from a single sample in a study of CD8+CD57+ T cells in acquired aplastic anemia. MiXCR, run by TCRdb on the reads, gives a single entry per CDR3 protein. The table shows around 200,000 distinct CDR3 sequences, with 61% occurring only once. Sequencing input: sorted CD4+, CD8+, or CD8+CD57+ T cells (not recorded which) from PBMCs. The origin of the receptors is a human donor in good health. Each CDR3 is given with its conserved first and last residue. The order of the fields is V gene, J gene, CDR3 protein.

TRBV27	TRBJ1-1	CASTSWGAVTEAFF
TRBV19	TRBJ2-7	CASSHRDRNYEQYF
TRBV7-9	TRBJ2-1	CASSPGLAGEDEQFF
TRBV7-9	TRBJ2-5	CTSTRVAGEGTQYF
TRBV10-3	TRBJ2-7	CAISTWGQGHSYEQYF
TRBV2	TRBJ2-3	CASSSPGLELVDTQYF
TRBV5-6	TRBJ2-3	CASSPGADTQYF
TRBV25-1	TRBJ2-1	CASSRPEGRFDEQFF
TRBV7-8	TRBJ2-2	CASSDRGRAGGSYTGELFF
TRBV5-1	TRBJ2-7	CASSFGAITYEQYF
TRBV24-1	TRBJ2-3	CATSDLRSSTDTQYF
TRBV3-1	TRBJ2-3	CASSLPGSSTDTQYF
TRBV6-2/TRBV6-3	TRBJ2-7	CASKANEQYF
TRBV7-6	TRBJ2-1	CASSQDLTDDEQFF
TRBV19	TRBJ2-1	CASSRQLFNEQFF
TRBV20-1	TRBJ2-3	CSASRGATQYF
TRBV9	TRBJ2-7	CASSVRAETYEQYF
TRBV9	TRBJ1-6	CASSGAGGIDSPLHF
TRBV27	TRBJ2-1	CASTVRGVDEQFF
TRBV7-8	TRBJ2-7	CASGDSSYEQYF
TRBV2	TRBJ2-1	CASSAIAGGYNEQFF
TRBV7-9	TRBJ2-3	CASSLAGLSDTQYF
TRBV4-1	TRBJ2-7	CASSLGQGASYEQYF
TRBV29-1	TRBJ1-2	CSVDKGKYGYTF
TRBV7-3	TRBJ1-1	CASSVETGRNTEAFF
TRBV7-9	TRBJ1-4	CASSLDSSNEKLFF
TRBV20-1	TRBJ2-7	CSAREIVESEQYF
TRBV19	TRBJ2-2	CASSIPGIGELFF
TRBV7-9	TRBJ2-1	CASSLRPGSYNEQFF
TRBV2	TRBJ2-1	CASSISLGVGNEQFF
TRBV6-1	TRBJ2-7	CASSEGTGGSYEQYF
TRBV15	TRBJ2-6	CATSIRGTGANVLTF
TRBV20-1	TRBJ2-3	CSARGTSGRADTQYF
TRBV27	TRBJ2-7	CASSLDGNYEQYF
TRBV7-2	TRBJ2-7	CASSFSGSKYEQYF
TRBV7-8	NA	CASSLGGYGNEQFF
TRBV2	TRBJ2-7	CASRKGLGQGEQYF
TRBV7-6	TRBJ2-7	CASTSSLSEQYF
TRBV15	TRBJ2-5	CATSRDGTGQETQYF
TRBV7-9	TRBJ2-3	CASSQTGGQYF
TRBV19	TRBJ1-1	CASMGRGRAEAFF
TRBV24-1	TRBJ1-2	CATSARGSYGYTF
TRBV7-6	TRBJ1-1	CASSLGRTNTEALF
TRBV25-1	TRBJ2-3	CASSESTDTQYF
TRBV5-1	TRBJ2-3	CASSWASGRAQGDTQYF
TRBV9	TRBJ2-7	CASSVEREFYEQYF